Presented here are 28 T cell receptor beta chains from one specimen sequenced in a study of response to subunit inactivated influenza vaccine. TCRdb independently ran MiXCR on the RT-PCR reads; one entry per CDR3 protein. The sample shows some 200,000 distinct CDR3 sequences, over 9.5% of them seen only once. The data were also submitted as part of a second study, on T cells expressing NK-cell markers. That work states: As the method of synthesis, 5'RACE template switching with UMIs yielded TCR beta cDNA.

The source was CD8+ T cells sorted from PBMCs, collected 11 to 12 days after vaccination. These receptors originate from a man aged 50-60 years who received an inactivated influenza vaccine.

In its sample, this clonotype was seen a few times. V and J are TRBV7-2 and TRBJ2-1, with 8 bases fitting TRBD1. This CDR3 has 16 amino acids. The germline V gene has CDR1 SGHTA and CDR2 FQGNSA. The ends lost 2 bases at V and 7 bases at J; junction bases unmatched: 10. CDR3: CASSLSRQGAYNEQFF. CDR3 nucleotides: TGTGCCAGCAGCTTATCGCGCCAGGGGGCTTATAATGAGCAGTTCTTC.

This chain links TRBV4-1 with TRBJ2-7; no clear D gene. Trimming removed 0 bases at V and 6 bases at J, with 12 bases between. The V gene's germline CDR1 is MGHRA and CDR2 YSYEKL. The CDR3 consists of 14 residues. CDR3 in amino acids: CASSQDPATREQYF. The CDR3 DNA follows: TGCGCCAGCAGCCAAGATCCCGCGACACGCGAGCAGTACTTC.

This clonotype was counted a few times. V and J are TRBV4-2 and TRBJ2-4; D ambiguous. Germline values: CDR1 LGHNA, CDR2 YNFKEQ. Trimming stripped 3 bases from V and 4 bases from J, with 16 bases between. This CDR3 region has 16 residues. This CDR3 is CASSQPWTRLKNIQYF. The CDR3 coding sequence is TGTGCCAGCAGCCAGCCCTGGACCCGTTTAAAAAACATTCAGTACTTC.

V is TRBV20-1 and J is TRBJ2-2; maybe TRBD2 (6 bases). V lost 7 bases to trimming and J lost 0 bases, with 12 bases between them. The length of the CDR3 is 14 residues. The germline gives CDR1 DFQATT, CDR2 SNEGSKA (reference sequence). CDR3: CSGRDFANTGELFF. CDR3 DNA: TGCAGTGGGAGGGACTTCGCGAACACCGGGGAGCTGTTTTTT.

This clonotype was found a few times. The chain recombines TRBV12-3 or TRBV12-4 with TRBJ1-5; no clear D. With 1 base removed from V and 6 bases from J, the gap between germline ends came to 7 bases. CDR3 length: 13 amino acids. The CDR3 nucleotides are TGTGCCAGCAGTTTAGGGCCTGGTCAGCCCCAGCATTTT. Residues: CASSLGPGQPQHF.

There are many counts of this clonotype. J is TRBJ2-7 and V is TRBV4-1; 7 bases fit TRBD1. CDR1 MGHRA and CDR2 YSYEKL come from the germline V gene. Losses at the gene ends were 3 bases for V and 3 bases for J; bases not matched to a gene: 5. The CDR3 sequence is 14 residues long. CDR3 protein: CASSQQDRHYEQYF. The CDR3 DNA is TGCGCCAGCAGCCAGCAGGACAGGCACTACGAGCAGTACTTC.

This clonotype was found a few times. This sequence joins TRBV2 and TRBJ2-1; 8 nucleotides match TRBD2. This CDR3 spans 13 amino acids. J was trimmed by 6 bases and V by 4 bases; bases with no gene match: 2. Germline CDR1 reads SNHLY; CDR2 reads FYNNEI. The DNA for the CDR3 is TGTGCCAGCAGTGGGACTAGCACCAATGAGCAGTTCTTC. It yields the protein CASSGTSTNEQFF.

The V call is TRBV15, the J call TRBJ2-5, with TRBD2 identical over 12 bases. This CDR3 contains 16 residues. Germline assignment: CDR1 LNHNV and CDR2 YYDKDF (reference sequence). With V trimmed by 4 bases and J by 5 bases, 8 bases remained unmatched. The CDR3 region is CATSTEGLAGLETQYF. CDR3 in DNA: TGTGCCACCAGCACAGAGGGACTAGCGGGTTTGGAGACCCAGTACTTC.

This clonotype was seen only a few times. The rearrangement links TRBV7-2 to TRBJ2-1; 9 nucleotides match TRBD2. The CDR3 is made up of 17 amino acids. The V and J ends lost 1 base and 0 bases, in that order; junction bases with no gene match: 4. Germline CDR1 reads SGHTA; CDR2 reads FQGNSA. DNA of the CDR3: TGTGCCAGCAGCTTAGTTAGCGGGAGACCCTCCTACAATGAGCAGTTCTTC. It codes for CASSLVSGRPSYNEQFF.

In its sample, this clonotype was seen a few times. The chain uses TRBV3-2 and TRBJ2-7; TRBD1 was called by the table and not checked on the DNA. TRBV3-2 is described as a pseudogene. The CDR3 spans 15 residues. The CDR3 spells CASSQGWTGSYEQYF. The CDR3 DNA reads TGTGCCAGCAGCCAAGGGTGGACAGGATCATACGAGCAGTACTTC.

The sample holds many counts of this clonotype. This chain links TRBV7-2 with TRBJ2-7; TRBD2 matches at 8 bases. CDR3 length equals 13 residues. J was trimmed by 6 bases and V by 4 bases; bases with no gene match: 5. Germline V lookup: CDR1 SGHTA, CDR2 FQGNSA. This CDR3 reads CASSYGLAFEQYF. The CDR3 coding sequence is TGTGCCAGCAGCTACGGACTAGCTTTCGAGCAGTACTTC.

This clonotype has ten or more counts. J is TRBJ2-5 and V is TRBV28; weak D call: TRBD2 (7 bases). CDR3 size: 13 residues. V was trimmed by 11 bases and J by 0 bases, leaving 13 bases between them. Germline CDR1 is MDHEN and CDR2 is SYDVKM. CDR3 sequence (DNA): TGTGCCTCCGAGGGGGGGCACCAAGAGACCCAGTACTTC. It is translated as CASEGGHQETQYF.

This clonotype has only a few counts. This sequence joins TRBV7-2 and TRBJ2-4, with D possibly TRBD2 on 5 matching bases. Per germline, CDR1 SGHTA and CDR2 FQGNSA. The germline V and J ends were trimmed by 1 base and 0 bases, with 10 bases remaining between them. CDR3 length equals 16 residues. Written as DNA, the CDR3 is TGTGCCAGCAGCTTAGTCACTAGGTCAGCCAAAAACATTCAGTACTTC. It yields the protein CASSLVTRSAKNIQYF.

This clonotype was seen a few times. The genes are TRBV6-6 and TRBJ1-2; D gene unclear. The CDR3 loop spans 11 amino acids. Trimming pared 2 bases from V and 7 bases from J, leaving 5 bases between. The germline gives CDR1 MNHNY, CDR2 SVGAGI (reference sequence). The CDR3 region is CASSYGRGYTF. The CDR3 DNA is TGTGCCAGCAGTTACGGGCGTGGCTACACCTTC.

This clonotype has a handful of counts. The V call is TRBV9, the J call TRBJ2-2; the match to TRBD1 covers 10 bases. The trim removed 3 bases at V and 4 bases at J, leaving 3 bases unmatched. There are 15 residues in the CDR3. Germline lookup yields CDR1 SGDLS and CDR2 YYNGEE. CDR3 in amino acids: CASSGGTGVTGELFF. CDR3 bases: TGTGCCAGCAGCGGAGGGACAGGGGTCACCGGGGAGCTGTTTTTT.

V and J are TRBV7-9 and TRBJ2-1; weak D call: TRBD2 (6 bases). CDR3 length: 15 residues. CDR1 and CDR2 (germline): SEHNR, FQNEAQ (reference sequence). The V gene lost 2 bases and the J gene lost 5 bases, with 13 bases spanning the gap. The CDR3 nucleotides are TGTGCCAGCAGCTTAAACGGGAGCCCAAACAATGAGCAGTTCTTC. Translating gives CASSLNGSPNNEQFF.

In its sample, this clonotype ranks as medium-sized. The genes are TRBV7-6 and TRBJ2-5; TRBD2 aligns across 11 bases. V trimming: 5 bases; J trimming: 2 bases; junction bases outside the gene matches: 13. This CDR3 is built from 18 residues. The germline V gene encodes CDR1 SGHVS and CDR2 FNYEAQ. This chain's CDR3 is CASSPWVGTSGLQETQYF. The CDR3, as DNA: TGTGCCAGCAGCCCCTGGGTTGGGACTAGCGGATTACAAGAGACCCAGTACTTC.

The chain links TRBV28 to TRBJ2-1; 10 positions match TRBD2. The CDR3 is 18 amino acids. Per the germline V gene, CDR1 is MDHEN and CDR2 is SYDVKM. V shed 6 bases and J 0 bases; nucleotides not matched to a gene: 11. The CDR3 loop is CASSPTSGPSSSYNEQFF. The CDR3 region has the DNA TGTGCCAGCAGCCCGACTAGCGGGCCAAGTAGCTCCTACAATGAGCAGTTCTTC.

Only a few counts were recorded for this clonotype. V gene TRBV6-1 combines with J gene TRBJ2-7; TRBD1 or TRBD2 may be the D gene (5 bases each). This CDR3 is 14 amino acids long. Germline V CDR1 and CDR2: MNHNS, SASEGT. Trimming removed 2 bases from V and 0 bases from J, with 8 bases in between. The CDR3 DNA reads as TGTGCCAGCAGTGAAAGGGACCCCTCCTACGAGCAGTACTTC. Translated, it gives CASSERDPSYEQYF.

The J gene is TRBJ2-1, the V gene TRBV14; possibly TRBD2 for D (5 bases). CDR1 is SGHDN, CDR2 FVKESK, per germline. Deletions cut 4 bases from V and 9 bases from J, with 25 bases between. The CDR3 is 17 amino acids. The CDR3 nucleotides read TGTGCCAGCAGCCTCGCCCGTTGGCGGGTGGGTTACGGTGAGCAGTTCTTC. This sequence encodes CASSLARWRVGYGEQFF.

The J gene is TRBJ2-3, the V gene TRBV20-1; D not resolved. Germline CDR1 reads DFQATT; CDR2 reads SNEGSKA (reference sequence). The CDR3 contains 13 residues. Trimming took 2 bases from V and 8 from J, leaving 14 bases between them. CDR3 sequence (DNA): TGCAGTGCTAGACCCGCGACGTCCCCTACGCAGTATTTT. This translates into CSARPATSPTQYF.

This clonotype was seen a few times. The rearrangement links TRBV6-1 to TRBJ1-5; unclear D gene. Trimming took 5 bases from V and 3 from J, leaving 8 bases between them. The germline CDR1 and CDR2 sequences are MNHNS and SASEGT. This CDR3 is built from 13 residues. Here the CDR3 DNA reads TGTGCCAGCAGTACCGGGCCCAATCAGCCCCAGCATTTT. It is translated as CASSTGPNQPQHF.

CDR3 sequence (DNA): TGTGCCAGCAGTTTCGCGGATGAGCAGTTCTTC. Its protein product is CASSFADEQFF. This rearrangement joins TRBV28 to TRBJ2-1; D not certain. V was clipped by 3 bases and J by 8 bases, with 5 bases between them. CDR3 size: 11 residues. CDR1 is MDHEN and CDR2 is SYDVKM in the germline V gene.

The chain has TRBV11-3 and TRBJ1-1; D is perhaps TRBD1 (6 bases). There are 14 residues in the CDR3. CDR1 is SGHNT, CDR2 YENEEA, per germline. V was cut by 3 bases and J by 5 bases, with 13 bases left in between. The DNA of the CDR3 is TGTGCCAGCAGCTTCAGGGGCGGGGAGACTGAAGCTTTCTTT. Translated: CASSFRGGETEAFF.

The genes are TRBV13 and TRBJ2-2; TRBD1 aligns across 7 bases. This CDR3 is 14 amino acids long. With V trimmed by 4 bases and J by 5 bases, 4 bases remained unmatched. The V gene's germline CDR1 is PRHDT and CDR2 FYEKMQ (reference sequence). CDR3 sequence (DNA): TGTGCCAGCAGCTCCTACAGGGGAACCGGGGAGCTGTTTTTT. It translates to CASSSYRGTGELFF. Full variable domain (outside the CDR3, taken from reference TRBV13 and TRBJ2-2): AAGVIQSPRHLIKEKRETATLKCYPIPRHDTVYWYQQGPGQDPQFLISFYEKMQSDKGSIPDRFSAQQFSDYHSELNMSSLELGDSALYFCASSSYRGTGELFFGEGSRLTVL.

This clonotype was seen a few times. This chain connects TRBV5-6 to TRBJ2-5, with TRBD1 as a possible D gene (6 bases). Germline loops: CDR1 SGHDT, CDR2 YYEEEE. This CDR3 has 15 amino acids. The V gene lost 5 bases and the J gene lost 5 bases, with 19 bases spanning the gap. This CDR3 reads CASRSPGTPRETQYF. The CDR3 DNA reads as TGTGCCAGCAGAAGTCCCGGGACACCACGGGAGACCCAGTACTTC.

This chain connects TRBV15 to TRBJ1-2; D possibly corresponds to TRBD1 (6 bases). The V gene's germline CDR1 is LNHNV and CDR2 YYDKDF (reference sequence). This CDR3 has 14 amino acids. The ends were cut back, 5 bases at V and 1 base at J, with 11 bases in the middle. The CDR3 loop is CATSPEGDNYGYTF. The CDR3 bases are TGTGCCACCAGCCCCGAGGGGGATAACTATGGCTACACCTTC. Together with reference TRBV15 and TRBJ1-2, the CDR3 gives the full variable domain: DAMVIQNPRYQVTQFGKPVTLSCSQTLNHNVMYWYQQKSSQAPKLLFHYYDKDFNNEADTPDNFQSRRPNTSFCFLDIRSPGLGDTAMYLCATSPEGDNYGYTFGSGTRLTVV.

V and J are TRBV4-3 and TRBJ2-1, with D tentatively TRBD2 (5 bases). Trimming removed 1 base at V and 5 bases at J, with 9 bases between. The CDR3 is 14 amino acids. Germline lookup yields CDR1 LGHNA and CDR2 YSLEER. CDR3 sequence: CASSQGSVDNEQFF. The CDR3 DNA sequence: TGCGCCAGCAGCCAAGGTAGCGTGGACAATGAGCAGTTCTTC.